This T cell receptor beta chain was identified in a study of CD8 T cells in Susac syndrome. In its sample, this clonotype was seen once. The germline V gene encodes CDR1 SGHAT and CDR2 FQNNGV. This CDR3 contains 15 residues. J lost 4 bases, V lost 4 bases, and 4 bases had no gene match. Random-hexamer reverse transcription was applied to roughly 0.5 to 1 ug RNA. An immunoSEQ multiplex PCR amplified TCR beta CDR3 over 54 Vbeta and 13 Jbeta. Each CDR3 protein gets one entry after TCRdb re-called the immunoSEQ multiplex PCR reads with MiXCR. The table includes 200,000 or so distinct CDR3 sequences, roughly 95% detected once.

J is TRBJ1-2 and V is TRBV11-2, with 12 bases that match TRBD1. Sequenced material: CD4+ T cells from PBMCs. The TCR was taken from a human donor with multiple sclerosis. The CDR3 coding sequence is TGTGCCAGCAGCTGGGACAGGGGGCCCGGCTATGGCTACACCTTC. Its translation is CASSWDRGPGYGYTF.